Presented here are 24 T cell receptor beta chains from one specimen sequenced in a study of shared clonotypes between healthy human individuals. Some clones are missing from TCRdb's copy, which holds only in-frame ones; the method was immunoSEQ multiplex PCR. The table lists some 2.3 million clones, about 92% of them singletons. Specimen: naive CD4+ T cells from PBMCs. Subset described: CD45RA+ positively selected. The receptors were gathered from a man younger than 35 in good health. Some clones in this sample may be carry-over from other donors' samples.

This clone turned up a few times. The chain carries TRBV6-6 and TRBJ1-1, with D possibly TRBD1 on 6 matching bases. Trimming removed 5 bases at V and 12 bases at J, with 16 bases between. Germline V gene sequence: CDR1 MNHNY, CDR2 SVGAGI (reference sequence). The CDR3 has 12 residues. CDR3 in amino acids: CASSQGPTESFF. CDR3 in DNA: TGTGCCAGCAGTCAGGGGCCCACCGAATCTTTCTTT.

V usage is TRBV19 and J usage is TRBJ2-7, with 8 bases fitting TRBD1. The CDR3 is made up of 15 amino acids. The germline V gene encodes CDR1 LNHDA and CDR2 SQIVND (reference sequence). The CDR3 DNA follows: TGTGCGACAGGGGCCTTTCAACACACCCCTATCGAGCAGTACTTC. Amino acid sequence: CATGAFQHTPIEQYF. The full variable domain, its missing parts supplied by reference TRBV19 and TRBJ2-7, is DGGITQSPKYLFRKEGQNVTLSCEQNLNHDAMYWYRQDPGQGLRLIYYSQIVNDFQKGDIAEGYSVSREKKESFPLTVTSAQKNPTAFYLCATGAFQHTPIEQYFGPGTRLTVT.

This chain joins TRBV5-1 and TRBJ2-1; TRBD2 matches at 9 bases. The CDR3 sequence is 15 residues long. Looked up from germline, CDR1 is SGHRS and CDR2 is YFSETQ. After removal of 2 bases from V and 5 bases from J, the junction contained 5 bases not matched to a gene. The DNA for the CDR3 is TGCGCCAGCAGCTTTAGCGGGAGAGGGGACAATGAGCAGTTCTTC. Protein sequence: CASSFSGRGDNEQFF.

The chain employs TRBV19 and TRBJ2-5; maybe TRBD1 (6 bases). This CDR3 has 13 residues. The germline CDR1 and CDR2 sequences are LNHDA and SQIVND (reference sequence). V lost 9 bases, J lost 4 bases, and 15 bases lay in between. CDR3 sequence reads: CASQTGIGETQYF. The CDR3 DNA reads TGTGCCAGCCAAACAGGGATAGGAGAGACCCAGTACTTC.

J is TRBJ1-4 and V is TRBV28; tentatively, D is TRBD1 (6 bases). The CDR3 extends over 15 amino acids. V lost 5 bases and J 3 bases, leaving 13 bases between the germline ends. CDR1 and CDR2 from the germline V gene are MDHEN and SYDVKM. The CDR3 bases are TGTGCCAGCAGTGGATATGGACAGTCTAATGAAAAACTGTTTTTT. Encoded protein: CASSGYGQSNEKLFF.

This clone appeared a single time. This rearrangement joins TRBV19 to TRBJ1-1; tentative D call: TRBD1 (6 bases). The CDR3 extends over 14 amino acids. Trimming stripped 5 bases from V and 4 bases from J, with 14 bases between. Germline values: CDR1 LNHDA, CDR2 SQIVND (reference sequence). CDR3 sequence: CASSSIGGGTEAFF. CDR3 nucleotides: TGTGCCAGTAGTTCCATTGGAGGGGGCACTGAAGCTTTCTTT.

The CDR3 nucleotides are TGTGCCAGCAGTGTGGGTACGTCTCAAGAGACCCAGTACTTC. Amino acids: CASSVGTSQETQYF. The V and J genes are TRBV2 and TRBJ2-5, with D hard to call. The CDR3 loop spans 14 amino acids. From germline, CDR1 is SNHLY and CDR2 FYNNEI. Trimming shortened V by 4 bases and J by 2 bases, and 11 bases separated the two germline ends.

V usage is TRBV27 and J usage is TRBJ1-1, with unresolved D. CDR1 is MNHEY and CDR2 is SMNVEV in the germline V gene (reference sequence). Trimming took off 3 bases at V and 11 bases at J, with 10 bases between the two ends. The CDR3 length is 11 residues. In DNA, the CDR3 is TGTGCCAGCAGTTTCCGAGGACGGGCTTTCTTT. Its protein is CASSFRGRAFF.

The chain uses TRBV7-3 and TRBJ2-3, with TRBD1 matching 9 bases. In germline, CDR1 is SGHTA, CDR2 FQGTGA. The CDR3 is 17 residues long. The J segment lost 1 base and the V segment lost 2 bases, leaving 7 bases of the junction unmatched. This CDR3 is CASSLLIGDRGTDTQYF. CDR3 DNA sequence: TGTGCCAGCAGCTTACTCATAGGGGACAGGGGCACAGATACGCAGTATTTT.

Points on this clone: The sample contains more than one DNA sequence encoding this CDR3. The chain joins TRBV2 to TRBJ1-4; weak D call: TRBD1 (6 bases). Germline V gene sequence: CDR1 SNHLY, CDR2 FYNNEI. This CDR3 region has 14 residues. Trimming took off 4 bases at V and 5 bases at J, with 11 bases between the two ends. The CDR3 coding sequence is TGTGCCAGCAGTGTACAGGGCGGAAATGAAAAACTGTTTTTT. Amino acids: CASSVQGGNEKLFF.

The CDR3 DNA reads TGCGCCAGCAGTGGGGGACAGGGGGCCGCAGATACGCAGTATTTT. It encodes CASSGGQGAADTQYF. The chain joins TRBV10-1 to TRBJ2-3; TRBD1 agrees at 12 bases. Trimming at V came to 4 bases and at J to 4 bases, leaving 3 bases not matched to a gene. This CDR3 is built from 15 residues. Germline V gene data show CDR1 as WNHNN and CDR2 as SYGVQD (reference sequence).

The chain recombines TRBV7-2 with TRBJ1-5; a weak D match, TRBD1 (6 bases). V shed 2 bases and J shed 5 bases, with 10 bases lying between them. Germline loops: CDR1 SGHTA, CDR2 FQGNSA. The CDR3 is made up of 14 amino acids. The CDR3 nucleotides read TGTGCCAGCAGCTTAAACAGGGCGTATCAGCCCCAGCATTTT. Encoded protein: CASSLNRAYQPQHF.

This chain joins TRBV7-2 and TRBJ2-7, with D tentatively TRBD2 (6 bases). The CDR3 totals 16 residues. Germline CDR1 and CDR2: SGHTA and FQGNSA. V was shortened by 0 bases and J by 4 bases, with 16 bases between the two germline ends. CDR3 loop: CASSLAYLASAYEQYF. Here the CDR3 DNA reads TGTGCCAGCAGCTTAGCGTATCTAGCGAGCGCTTACGAGCAGTACTTC. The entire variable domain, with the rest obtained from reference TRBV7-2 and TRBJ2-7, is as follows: GAGVSQSPSNKVTEKGKDVELRCDPISGHTALYWYRQSLGQGLEFLIYFQGNSAPDKSGLPSDRFSAERTGGSVSTLTIQRTQQEDSAVYLCASSLAYLASAYEQYFGPGTRLTVT.

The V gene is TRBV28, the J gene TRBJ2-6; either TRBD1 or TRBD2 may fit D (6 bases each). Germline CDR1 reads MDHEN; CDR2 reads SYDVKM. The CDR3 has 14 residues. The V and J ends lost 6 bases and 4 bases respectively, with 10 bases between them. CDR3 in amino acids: CASSRGPGANVLTF. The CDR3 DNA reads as TGTGCCAGCAGCCGGGGGCCCGGGGCCAACGTCCTGACTTTC.

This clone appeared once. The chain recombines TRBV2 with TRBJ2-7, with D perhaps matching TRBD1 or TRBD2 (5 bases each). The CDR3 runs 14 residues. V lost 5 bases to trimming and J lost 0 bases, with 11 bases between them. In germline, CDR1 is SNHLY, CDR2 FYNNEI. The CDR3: CASSLGRSSYEQYF. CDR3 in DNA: TGTGCCAGCAGTTTGGGACGGAGCTCCTACGAGCAGTACTTC.

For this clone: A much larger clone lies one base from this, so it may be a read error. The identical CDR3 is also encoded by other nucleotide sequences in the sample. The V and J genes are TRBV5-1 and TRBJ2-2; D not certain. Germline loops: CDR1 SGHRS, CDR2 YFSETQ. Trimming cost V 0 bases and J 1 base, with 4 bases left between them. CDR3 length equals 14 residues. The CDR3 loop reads CASSLGQNTGELFF. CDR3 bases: TGCGCCAGCAGCTTGGGTCAGAACACCGGGGAGCTGTTTTTT.

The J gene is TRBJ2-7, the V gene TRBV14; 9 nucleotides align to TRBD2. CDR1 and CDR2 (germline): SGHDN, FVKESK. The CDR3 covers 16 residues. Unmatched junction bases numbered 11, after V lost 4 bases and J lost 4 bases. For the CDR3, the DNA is TGTGCCAGCAGCCCACCCGCGGGAGGGCCGTTGTACGAGCAGTACTTC. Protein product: CASSPPAGGPLYEQYF.

CDR3 region: CASIGTRGADTQYF. CDR3 nucleotide sequence: TGTGCCAGCATTGGGACTCGAGGCGCAGATACGCAGTATTTT. The gene calls are TRBV2 and TRBJ2-3, with a weak D call TRBD2 (6 bases). Germline values: CDR1 SNHLY, CDR2 FYNNEI. The V end lost 7 bases, the J end lost 4 bases, and 15 bases lay between the germline ends. The CDR3 has 14 amino acids.

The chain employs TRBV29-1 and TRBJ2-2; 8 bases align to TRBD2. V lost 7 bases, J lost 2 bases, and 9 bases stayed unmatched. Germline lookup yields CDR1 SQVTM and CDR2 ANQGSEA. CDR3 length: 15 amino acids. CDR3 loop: CSGSRAGVNTGELFF. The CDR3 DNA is TGCAGCGGTTCCCGAGCGGGAGTCAACACCGGGGAGCTGTTTTTT.

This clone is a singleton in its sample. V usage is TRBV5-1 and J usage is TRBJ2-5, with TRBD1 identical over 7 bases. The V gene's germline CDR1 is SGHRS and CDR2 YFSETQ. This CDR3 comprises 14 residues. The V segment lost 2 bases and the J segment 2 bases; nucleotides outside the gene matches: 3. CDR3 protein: CASSLPGQQETQYF. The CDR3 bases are TGCGCCAGCAGCTTACCGGGACAGCAAGAGACCCAGTACTTC.

The CDR3, as DNA: TGTGCCAGCAGCTTAGACCTAACAGGGATTGGAAACACCATATATTTT. This encodes CASSLDLTGIGNTIYF. V is TRBV7-9 and J is TRBJ1-3; D may be TRBD1 (6 bases). The ends were cut back, 1 base at V and 3 bases at J, with 13 bases in the middle. There are 16 residues in the CDR3. The germline V gene has CDR1 SEHNR and CDR2 FQNEAQ (reference sequence).

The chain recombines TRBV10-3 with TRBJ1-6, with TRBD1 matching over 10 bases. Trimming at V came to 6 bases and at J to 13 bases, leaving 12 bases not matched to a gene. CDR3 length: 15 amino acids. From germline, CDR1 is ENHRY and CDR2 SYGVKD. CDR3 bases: TGTGCCATCAGCCGACAGGGGGCAGGATCGGTGCCCCTCCACTTT. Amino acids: CAISRQGAGSVPLHF.

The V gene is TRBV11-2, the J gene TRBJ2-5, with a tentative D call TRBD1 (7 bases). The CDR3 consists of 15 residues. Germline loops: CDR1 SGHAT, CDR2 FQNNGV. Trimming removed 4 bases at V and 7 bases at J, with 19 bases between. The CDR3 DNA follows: TGTGCCAGCAGCTCGATTCGCGGGACAGATAGGACCCAGTACTTC. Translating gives CASSSIRGTDRTQYF. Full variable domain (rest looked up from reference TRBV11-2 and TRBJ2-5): EAGVAQSPRYKIIEKRQSVAFWCNPISGHATLYWYQQILGQGPKLLIQFQNNGVVDDSQLPKDRFSAERLKGVDSTLKIQPAKLEDSAVYLCASSSIRGTDRTQYFGPGTRLLVL.

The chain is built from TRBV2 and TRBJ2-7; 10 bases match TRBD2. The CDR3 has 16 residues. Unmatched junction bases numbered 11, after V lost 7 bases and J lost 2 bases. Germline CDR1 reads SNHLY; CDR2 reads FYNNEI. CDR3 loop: CASTQRASGSTYEQYF. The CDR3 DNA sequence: TGTGCCAGCACCCAGCGGGCTAGCGGGAGTACCTACGAGCAGTACTTC.